These T cell receptor beta chains were read from a single sample in a study of T cell repertoires in ileal Crohn's disease. Clones were read by immunoSEQ multiplex PCR, and TCRdb kept only the in-frame ones, dropping some. The profile shows 8,500 to 14,000 clones, under 80% of them singletons. The sample comprised ileal tissue. Receptors originate from an adult with Crohn's disease. Each CDR3 is given with its conserved first and last residue. The order of the fields is D gene, V gene, J gene, clone size, CDR3 DNA, CDR3 protein. A D gene is named only where the DNA matches it firmly. Clone sizes are given selectively: once, few, many, or a class where the clone is expanded.

>TRBD2|TRBV6-1|TRBJ2-1|once
TGTGCCAGCAAGCCAGCGGGGGTGTACAATGAGCAGTTCTTC
CASKPAGVYNEQFF
>.|TRBV5-1|TRBJ2-2|.
TGCGCCAGCAGCTTCCTTTCCTCCGCCGGGGAGCTGTTTTTT
CASSFLSSAGELFF
>.|TRBV7-2|TRBJ1-2|.
TGTGCCAGCAGCTCGAGGGCCAGAACCCATGGCTACACCTTC
CASSSRARTHGYTF
>.|TRBV25-1|TRBJ1-4|once
TGTGCCAGCAGCCGGAGAACTATCCTAGGGGCCGAAAAACTGTTTTTT
CASSRRTILGAEKLFF
>.|TRBV5-1|TRBJ2-2|.
TGCGCCAGCAGCCCAACAGGGCTCGGCACCGGGGAGCTGTTTTTT
CASSPTGLGTGELFF
>.|TRBV27|TRBJ1-5|.
TGTGCCAGCAGTTTCAGGCAATTCAATCAGCCCCAGCATTTT
CASSFRQFNQPQHF
>TRBD1|TRBV5-1|TRBJ1-1|few
TGCGCCAGCAGCTTGCAGGGGGCCTTTGAAGCTTTCTTT
CASSLQGAFEAFF
>TRBD2|TRBV7-6|TRBJ2-7|.
TGTGCCAGCAGCTTAGATCCTAGCGGGGGCTACGAGCAGTACTTC
CASSLDPSGGYEQYF
>.|TRBV6-4|TRBJ2-3|.
TGTGCCAGCAGTGACTCCAGAAAAGACACAGATACGCAGTATTTT
CASSDSRKDTDTQYF
>.|TRBV27|TRBJ2-1|.
TGTGCCACGAACTTAGATGGGTTGAGCGATGAGCAGTTCTTC
CATNLDGLSDEQFF
>.|TRBV29-1|TRBJ2-2|.
TGCAGCGTCAACAGGGGGGGGACCGGGGAGCTGTTTTTT
CSVNRGGTGELFF
>.|TRBV4-3|TRBJ2-7|.
TGCGCCAGCAGCCAAGAACAGGCCTCCTACGAGCAGTACTTC
CASSQEQASYEQYF
>TRBD2|TRBV5-1|TRBJ2-7|.
TGCGCCAGCAGCTTGGTTAGCGGGGGGGCTCAACAGTACTTC
CASSLVSGGAQQYF
>TRBD1|TRBV5-1|TRBJ2-2|.
TGCGCCAGCAGCGAGCGACAGGGGGTGAACACCGGGGAGCTGTTTTTT
CASSERQGVNTGELFF
>TRBD1|TRBV19|TRBJ1-1|.
TGTGCCAGTAGAGAGTCGACAGGGGGCACTGAAGCTTTCTTT
CASRESTGGTEAFF
>TRBD2|TRBV10-3|TRBJ2-1|once
TGTGCCATCACCCAACTAGCGGGGGGTTTTCATGAGCAGTTCTTC
CAITQLAGGFHEQFF
>TRBD2|TRBV6-1|TRBJ2-3|.
TGTGCCAGCAGGAGCGGGGGGGCAGATACGCAGTATTTT
CASRSGGADTQYF
>TRBD1|TRBV15|TRBJ1-1|.
TGTGCCACCAGCAGAGGAGGGGGCGAGACTGAAGCTTTCTTT
CATSRGGGETEAFF
>TRBD1|TRBV25-1|TRBJ2-7|.
TGTGCCAGCAGTGAATTGGGGACAGGTCTAAACGAGCAGTACTTC
CASSELGTGLNEQYF
>TRBD1|TRBV16|TRBJ1-2|.
TGTGCCAGCAGCGTCGACAGGGACTATGGCTACACCTTC
CASSVDRDYGYTF
>TRBD1|TRBV7-6|TRBJ2-5|.
TGTGCCAGCAGCTTAGTCCCGACAGGGGGCACCGAGACCCAGTACTTC
CASSLVPTGGTETQYF
>.|TRBV6-5|TRBJ1-4|.
TGTGCCAGCAGTTACAACAGGGCGACAGCTAATGAAAAACTGTTTTTT
CASSYNRATANEKLFF
>.|TRBV30|TRBJ1-3|.
TGTGCCTGGCCATCGGGGGGAAACACCATATATTTT
CAWPSGGNTIYF
>TRBD1|TRBV19|TRBJ1-1|.
TGTGCCAGTAGTCGGGGACAGGGATGGGGCACTGAAGCTTTCTTT
CASSRGQGWGTEAFF
>.|TRBV15|TRBJ2-4|.
TGTGCCACCAGCAGACCGGGGGACGGTTGGGGCATTCAGTACTTC
CATSRPGDGWGIQYF
>TRBD1|TRBV10-2|TRBJ1-5|.
TGCGCCAGCAGCCCGGGACAGGGGGGCAATCAGCCCCAGCATTTT
CASSPGQGGNQPQHF
>TRBD1|TRBV5-4|TRBJ2-7|few
TGTGCCAGCAGCAGGACAGGGGTCTACGAGCAGTACTTC
CASSRTGVYEQYF
>TRBD2|TRBV7-2|TRBJ2-7|once
TGTGCCAGCAGAAAGGGACTAGCTGCGCTAGAGCAGTACTTC
CASRKGLAALEQYF
>TRBD1|TRBV19|TRBJ1-4|.
TGTGCCAGTCTTGACAGGGGGCGCGTCACTAATGAAAAACTGTTTTTT
CASLDRGRVTNEKLFF
>.|TRBV5-6|TRBJ2-7|.
TGTGCCAGCAGCTTGAAACGACAGGTAGGCGGCGAGCAGTACTTC
CASSLKRQVGGEQYF
>TRBD2|TRBV11-3|TRBJ2-3|.
TGTGCCAGCAGCTTAGATCTTATAGCGGGGGGACTCACAGATACGCAGTATTTT
CASSLDLIAGGLTDTQYF
>.|TRBV5-4|TRBJ2-7|once
TGTGCCAGCAGCTTGGGCCAGGGGTGCTCCTACGAGCAGTACTTC
CASSLGQGCSYEQYF
>TRBD2|TRBV20-1|TRBJ2-1|.
TGCAGTGCCACGGGGGGGGGTGAGCAGTTCTTC
CSATGGGEQFF
>.|TRBV4-1|TRBJ1-1|.
TGCGCCAGCCGCCAAACAGCCTACACTGAAGCTTTCTTT
CASRQTAYTEAFF
>.|TRBV19|TRBJ1-2|once
TGTGCCAGTAGCCTCGAACCCCTAACAGGGAACTATGGCTACACCTTC
CASSLEPLTGNYGYTF
>TRBD1|TRBV6-1|TRBJ2-5|once
TGTGCCAGCAGTGAAACCTACAGGGGAGAGACCCAGTACTTC
CASSETYRGETQYF
>TRBD1|TRBV28|TRBJ1-6|.
TGTGCCAGCAGTCTGGGACAGGGGGGTTCACCCCTCCACTTT
CASSLGQGGSPLHF
>.|TRBV19|TRBJ1-6|.
TGTGCCAGTAGTAGAAGGGGGTGGAGACCCCACTTT
CASSRRGWRPHF
>TRBD1|TRBV6-5|TRBJ2-7|.
TGTGCCAGCAGTAAGGGGCCGGGACAGAAGTACGAGCAGTACTTC
CASSKGPGQKYEQYF
>.|TRBV5-1|TRBJ1-2|.
TGCGCCAGCAGCTTGGAACCGTCAGACTATGGCTACACCTTC
CASSLEPSDYGYTF